Many counts were recorded for the clone carrying this T cell receptor (beta chain). Germline-derived CDR1 and CDR2 are SGHDT and YYEEEE. The CDR3 extends over 13 amino acids. The V end lost 1 base, the J end lost 1 base, and 5 bases lay between the germline ends. This sample was included in a study of human T cells and chemical hapten exposure. Time point meaning: pre-sensitization, week 0. Treatment noted: therapeutic diphenylcyclopropenone sensitization with weekly scalp DPC. Blood draws came first, before each patch test. Attachment of unique molecular identifiers to individual cDNA molecules was performed in the library. Using its own MiXCR run on the RACE reads, TCRdb lists one record per CDR3 protein. In the table there are 300,000 to 400,000 distinct CDR3 sequences, around 5.5% of which are singletons.

The receptor was derived from a woman aged 45-65 years with alopecia areata. Some clones in this sample may be carry-over from other donors' samples. The sample here was whole blood, taken in connection with sensitization to the hapten diphenylcyclopropenone (DPC). This chain links TRBV5-6 with TRBJ1-1; D not resolved. The CDR3 DNA is TGTGCCAGCAGCTTGCTAGCGAACACTGAAGCTTTCTTT. This codes for CASSLLANTEAFF.